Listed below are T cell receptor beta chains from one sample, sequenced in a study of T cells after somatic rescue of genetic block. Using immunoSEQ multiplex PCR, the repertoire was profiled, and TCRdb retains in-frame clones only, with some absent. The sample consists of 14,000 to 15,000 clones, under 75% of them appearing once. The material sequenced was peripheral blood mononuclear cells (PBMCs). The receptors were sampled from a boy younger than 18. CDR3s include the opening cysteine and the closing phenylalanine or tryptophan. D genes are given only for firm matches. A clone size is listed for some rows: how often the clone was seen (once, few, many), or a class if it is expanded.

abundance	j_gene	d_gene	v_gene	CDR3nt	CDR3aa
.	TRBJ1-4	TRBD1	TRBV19	TGTGCCAGTACCGCTTATGCAGGGGGCGAAAAACTGTTTTTT	CASTAYAGGEKLFF
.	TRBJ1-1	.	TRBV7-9	TGTGCCAGCAGCTTAGCGATAGTGGAAACTGAAGCTTTCTTT	CASSLAIVETEAFF
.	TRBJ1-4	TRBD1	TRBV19	TGTGCCAGTAGTTCGGGACAGTTTAATGAAAAACTGTTTTTT	CASSSGQFNEKLFF
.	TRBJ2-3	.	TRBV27	TGTGCCAGCAGTTTAGGCCCCCCTGGAGCGGTACGCACAGATACGCAGTATTTT	CASSLGPPGAVRTDTQYF
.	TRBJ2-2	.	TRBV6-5	TGTGCCAGCAGTTACAGCTCCACCGGGGAGCTGTTTTTT	CASSYSSTGELFF
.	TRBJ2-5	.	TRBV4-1	TGCGCCAGCAGCCAAGGGGGGTTAAGCAGAGAGACCCAGTACTTC	CASSQGGLSRETQYF
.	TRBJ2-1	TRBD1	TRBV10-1	TGCGCCAGCATAGATAAAGGGACAGGGGATTACAATGAGCAGTTCTTC	CASIDKGTGDYNEQFF
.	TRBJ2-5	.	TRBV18	TGTGCCAGCTCACCCAGGGAAAAAGAGACCCAGTACTTC	CASSPREKETQYF
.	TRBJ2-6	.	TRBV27	TGTGCCAGCAGTTTAATAGGGTCTGGGGCCAACGTCCTGACTTTC	CASSLIGSGANVLTF
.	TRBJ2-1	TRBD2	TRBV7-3	TGTGCCAGCAGCTCGGGACTAGAGCAGTTCTTC	CASSSGLEQFF
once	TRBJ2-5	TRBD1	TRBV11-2	TGTGCCAGCAGCTTAGGACAGGGGGTACTCCAAGAGACCCAGTACTTC	CASSLGQGVLQETQYF
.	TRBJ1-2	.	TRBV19	TGTGCCAGTAGTAGAACGCTCGTCTATGGCTACACCTTC	CASSRTLVYGYTF
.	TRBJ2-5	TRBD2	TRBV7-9	TGTGCCAGCAGCCCGGGTGCGGGGGGCCATCAAGAGACCCAGTACTTC	CASSPGAGGHQETQYF
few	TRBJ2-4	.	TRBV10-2	TGCGCCAGCAGTGAGTATGGAGGTTGGTCAGCTCTAGCCAAAAACATTCAGTACTTC	CASSEYGGWSALAKNIQYF
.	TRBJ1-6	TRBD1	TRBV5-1	TGCGCCAGCAGCTTGGAAGGACAGGGGACTTCACCCCTCCACTTT	CASSLEGQGTSPLHF
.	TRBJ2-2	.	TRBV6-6	TGTGCCAGCAATCAAAAGAACTCCTCATACACCGGGGAGCTGTTTTTT	CASNQKNSSYTGELFF
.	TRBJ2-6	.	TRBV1	TGCACCAGCAGACCAGCTAGACAAAGTCGGGCCAACGTCCTGACTTTC	CTSRPARQSRANVLTF
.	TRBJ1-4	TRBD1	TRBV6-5	TGTGCCAGCAGTTCCCACAGGGGGAAAAATGAAAAACTGTTTTTT	CASSSHRGKNEKLFF